These 26 T cell receptor beta chains share one sample of origin, sequenced in a study of response to subunit inactivated influenza vaccine. One entry per CDR3 protein, called by TCRdb with MiXCR from the RT-PCR reads. The sample holds approximately 230,000 distinct CDR3 sequences, 10% to 15% seen once. Source: non-naive T cells sorted from PBMCs, taken 14 to 15 days before vaccination. Receptor source: a man aged 50-60 years who received an inactivated influenza vaccine.

Ten or more counts support this clonotype. The chain is built from TRBV20-1 and TRBJ2-5, with D maybe TRBD2 (6 bases). Between the trimmed V and J ends, which lost 1 base and 3 bases, there was a span of 12 bases. The germline CDR1 and CDR2 sequences are DFQATT and SNEGSKA (reference sequence). The CDR3 is 14 residues long. The CDR3 protein is CSARGLDYKETQYF. CDR3 nucleotide sequence: TGCAGTGCTAGAGGACTAGACTATAAAGAGACCCAGTACTTC.

The chain joins TRBV7-2 to TRBJ2-5, with 8 bases fitting TRBD1. Germline V gives CDR1 SGHTA, CDR2 FQGNSA. There are 14 residues in the CDR3. V shed 6 bases, J shed 0 bases, and the junction held 3 bases outside the gene matches. In DNA form, the CDR3 reads TGTGCCAGCAGGCCCAGGGGGCACCAAGAGACCCAGTACTTC. Translation: CASRPRGHQETQYF. Filled out from reference TRBV7-2 and TRBJ2-5, the complete variable domain reads GAGVSQSPSNKVTEKGKDVELRCDPISGHTALYWYRQSLGQGLEFLIYFQGNSAPDKSGLPSDRFSAERTGGSVSTLTIQRTQQEDSAVYLCASRPRGHQETQYFGPGTRLLVL.

The chain carries TRBV13 and TRBJ1-2; 11 bases are a match to TRBD1. Trimming removed 6 bases from V and 7 bases from J; junction bases left unmatched: 7. Germline CDR1 is PRHDT and CDR2 is FYEKMQ (reference sequence). The CDR3 covers 14 residues. CDR3 sequence: CASRRTGGASGYTF. CDR3 DNA: TGTGCCAGCAGGCGGACAGGGGGCGCGTCTGGCTACACCTTC.

The CDR3 protein is CSAPGVLAGLYTQYF. The CDR3, as DNA: TGCAGTGCTCCAGGCGTACTAGCGGGGTTGTATACGCAGTATTTT. This chain joins TRBV20-1 and TRBJ2-3; 10 nucleotides agree with TRBD2. This CDR3 has 15 amino acids. Germline lookup yields CDR1 DFQATT and CDR2 SNEGSKA (reference sequence). The V segment lost 5 bases and the J segment 7 bases; nucleotides outside the gene matches: 12.

This clonotype was recorded many times. The chain joins TRBV6-5 to TRBJ2-2; no firm D call. CDR1 is MNHEY and CDR2 is SVGAGI in the germline V gene. V was pared by 2 bases and J by 7 bases, with 8 bases between. The CDR3 totals 13 residues. CDR3 DNA sequence: TGTGCCAGCAGTTACGAGGTTTTCGGGGAGCTGTTTTTT. Encoded protein: CASSYEVFGELFF.

This clonotype was observed a few times. The chain joins TRBV20-1 to TRBJ2-1, with 11 bases that match TRBD2. This CDR3 has 15 amino acids. The junction had 8 bases not matched to a gene; V was cut back by 2 bases and J by 8 bases. CDR1 is DFQATT, CDR2 SNEGSKA, per germline (reference sequence). In DNA form, the CDR3 reads TGCAGTGCTAGACCTTTAGCGGGAGGGCGGGATGAGCAGTTCTTC. Protein product: CSARPLAGGRDEQFF.

The gene calls are TRBV24-1 and TRBJ1-2; no clear D gene. Trimming cost V 1 base and J 5 bases, with 4 bases left between them. Germline V lookup: CDR1 KGHDR, CDR2 SFDVKD. The CDR3 runs 12 residues. This CDR3 reads CATSDLSYGYTF. The CDR3 region has the DNA TGTGCCACCAGTGATTTATCGTATGGCTACACCTTC.

The genes are TRBV9 and TRBJ1-6; a weak D match, TRBD1 (6 bases). CDR1 and CDR2 from the germline V gene are SGDLS and YYNGEE. There are 14 residues in the CDR3. V was pared by 2 bases and J by 8 bases, with 11 bases between. CDR3 loop: CASSVGQIYSPLHF. The CDR3 nucleotides read TGTGCCAGCAGCGTCGGACAGATCTATTCACCCCTCCACTTT.

The genes are TRBV28 and TRBJ2-2, with D maybe TRBD1 (6 bases). V was clipped by 4 bases and J by 1 base, with 13 bases between them. The CDR3 sequence is 16 residues long. Germline CDR1 and CDR2: MDHEN and SYDVKM. CDR3 bases: TGTGCCAGCAGTTCCAACAGGGTAGGGAACACCGGGGAGCTGTTTTTT. It specifies CASSSNRVGNTGELFF.

This clonotype was found many times. The J gene is TRBJ2-2, the V gene TRBV5-1, with 8 bases lining up with TRBD1. CDR1 and CDR2 from the germline V gene are SGHRS and YFSETQ. The length of the CDR3 is 13 residues. The V gene end was trimmed by 4 bases and the J gene end by 6 bases; junction bases not matched to a gene: 2. This CDR3 reads CASSRDRSGELFF. The CDR3 DNA sequence: TGCGCCAGCAGCCGGGACAGGTCCGGGGAGCTGTTTTTT.

The J gene is TRBJ2-1, the V gene TRBV28, with D possibly TRBD1 on 5 matching bases. V was pared by 5 bases and J by 9 bases, with 11 bases between. Germline values: CDR1 MDHEN, CDR2 SYDVKM. The CDR3 totals 12 residues. CDR3 in DNA: TGTGCCAGCAGTGCACAGGCCCCTGAGCAGTTCTTC. It yields the protein CASSAQAPEQFF.

A few counts support this clonotype. This chain connects TRBV2 to TRBJ2-3; 7 bases match TRBD1. CDR1 is SNHLY and CDR2 is FYNNEI in the germline V gene. CDR3 length: 15 residues. Trimming cost V 7 bases and J 2 bases; bases outside gene matches: 9. This CDR3 reads CASTSGTATTDTQYF. CDR3 sequence (DNA): TGTGCCAGCACCTCCGGGACAGCGACCACAGATACGCAGTATTTT.

This clonotype was detected a few times. V gene TRBV5-5 combines with J gene TRBJ2-5; D is unclear. Germline assignment: CDR1 SGHKS and CDR2 YYEKEE (reference sequence). V was clipped by 4 bases and J by 2 bases, with 15 bases between them. The length of the CDR3 is 15 residues. CDR3 coding DNA: TGTGCCAGCAGCCTAAACGGGCAGAGACAAGAGACCCAGTACTTC. Its protein product is CASSLNGQRQETQYF.

Remarks on this clonotype: This may be a read error, as it is one base from a much larger clone. The CDR3 sequence: CATGDSRTSGANVLTF. In nucleotides, the CDR3 is TGTGCCACCGGGGACAGTCGAACCTCTGGGGCCAACGTCCTGACTTTC. The genes are TRBV24-1 and TRBJ2-6; TRBD1 agrees at 7 bases. V was pared by 9 bases and J by 0 bases, with 7 bases of the junction left unmatched. From germline, CDR1 is KGHDR and CDR2 SFDVKD. The CDR3 runs 16 residues.

This clonotype appeared many times. V gene TRBV5-1 combines with J gene TRBJ2-1, with D hard to call. CDR3 length: 15 residues. V dropped 1 base and J dropped 8 bases, with 16 bases sitting between them. Per the germline V gene, CDR1 is SGHRS and CDR2 is YFSETQ. CDR3 protein: CASSLLLREVDEQFF. The CDR3 nucleotides are TGCGCCAGCAGCTTGCTCCTCCGAGAAGTGGATGAGCAGTTCTTC.

The rearrangement uses TRBV12-3 or TRBV12-4 and TRBJ1-6, with 11 bases aligning to TRBD1. J was trimmed by 6 bases and V by 8 bases; bases with no gene match: 6. The CDR3 is 15 residues long. The CDR3 sequence is CASALGQGANSPLHF. CDR3 coding DNA: TGTGCCAGCGCGCTTGGACAGGGGGCTAATTCACCCCTCCACTTT.

Ten or more counts support this clonotype. The chain is built from TRBV10-2 and TRBJ1-2; tentatively, D is TRBD1 (5 bases). Trimming took off 2 bases at V and 4 bases at J, with 8 bases between the two ends. CDR1 and CDR2 from the germline V gene are WSHSY and SAAADI. CDR3 size: 13 residues. CDR3 DNA: TGCGCCAGCAGTGAGGGGGGGAGCTATGGCTACACCTTC. It yields the protein CASSEGGSYGYTF.

The V and J genes are TRBV20-1 and TRBJ2-2; D possibly corresponds to TRBD1 (5 bases). The CDR3 extends over 12 amino acids. V gave up 6 bases and J gave up 3 bases, with 8 bases separating them. Looked up from germline, CDR1 is DFQATT and CDR2 is SNEGSKA (reference sequence). CDR3 DNA: TGCAGTGCCCTCAGGGACACCGGGGAGCTGTTTTTT. Protein product: CSALRDTGELFF.

The genes are TRBV6-1 and TRBJ1-1; the D gene is possibly TRBD1 (5 bases). The CDR3 runs to 13 residues. The V end lost 7 bases, the J end lost 5 bases, and 14 bases lay between the germline ends. Germline CDR1 and CDR2: MNHNS and SASEGT. The CDR3 DNA reads as TGTGCCAGCAAGCCGGGACCCTCAACTGAAGCTTTCTTT. Translated: CASKPGPSTEAFF.

The chain uses TRBV2 and TRBJ2-2; the match to TRBD2 covers 7 bases. This CDR3 has 17 residues. The V gene's germline CDR1 is SNHLY and CDR2 FYNNEI. J was trimmed by 2 bases and V by 7 bases; bases with no gene match: 13. The DNA for the CDR3 is TGTGCCAGCACGAGGGGTGGATTAGCGGGCAACACCGGGGAGCTGTTTTTT. Amino acid sequence: CASTRGGLAGNTGELFF.

This chain joins TRBV19 and TRBJ1-1; D is perhaps TRBD1 (5 bases). The germline CDR1 and CDR2 sequences are LNHDA and SQIVND (reference sequence). The V and J ends lost 5 bases and 0 bases respectively, with 16 bases between them. The CDR3 length is 16 residues. DNA for the CDR3: TGTGCCAGTAGTCCCGCCGGGGCTCTCATGAACACTGAAGCTTTCTTT. It specifies CASSPAGALMNTEAFF. Full variable domain (rest looked up from reference TRBV19 and TRBJ1-1): DGGITQSPKYLFRKEGQNVTLSCEQNLNHDAMYWYRQDPGQGLRLIYYSQIVNDFQKGDIAEGYSVSREKKESFPLTVTSAQKNPTAFYLCASSPAGALMNTEAFFGQGTRLTVV.

The chain carries TRBV5-5 and TRBJ2-1; TRBD2 matches at 9 bases. The CDR3 extends over 14 amino acids. The germline gives CDR1 SGHKS, CDR2 YYEKEE (reference sequence). V lost 3 bases, J lost 10 bases, and 8 bases stayed unmatched. CDR3 loop: CASSWGLAGPEQFF. Here the CDR3 DNA reads TGTGCCAGCAGCTGGGGGCTAGCGGGGCCGGAGCAGTTCTTC.

The chain combines TRBV29-1 with TRBJ2-1, with 7 positions matching TRBD1. The CDR3 spans 16 residues. The trim removed 7 bases at V and 0 bases at J, leaving 12 bases unmatched. The germline CDR1 and CDR2 sequences are SQVTM and ANQGSEA. The DNA for the CDR3 is TGCAGCGCCCCTCCGGGACAGCAGTTCTCCTACAATGAGCAGTTCTTC. Its protein is CSAPPGQQFSYNEQFF.

This clonotype was detected a few times. One end of the junction fails to match germline, which may point to a read error. The chain couples TRBV29-1 to TRBJ2-1; D may be TRBD1 or TRBD2 (6 bases each). Germline values: CDR1 SQVTM, CDR2 ANQGSEA. The CDR3 sequence is 8 residues long. The CDR3 DNA is TGCAGCGTTGAGGAGGGGGTCTTC. Translation gives CSVEEGVF.

This clonotype came up a few times. The chain is built from TRBV20-1 and TRBJ1-2; D is unclear. This CDR3 region has 11 residues. Germline V lookup: CDR1 DFQATT, CDR2 SNEGSKA (reference sequence). V was trimmed by 0 bases and J by 10 bases, leaving 9 bases between them. The DNA of the CDR3 is TGCAGTGCTAGAGATGCATACTCCTACACCTTC. Translating it yields CSARDAYSYTF.

This clonotype was found many times. This chain connects TRBV7-8 to TRBJ2-3; 9 nucleotides align to TRBD2. V trimming: 4 bases; J trimming: 0 bases; junction bases outside the gene matches: 8. The CDR3 covers 17 residues. CDR1 and CDR2 (germline): SGHVS, FQNEAQ. CDR3 sequence reads: CASSSGTSSTSTDTQYF. DNA for the CDR3: TGTGCCAGCAGCTCCGGGACTAGCAGCACTAGCACAGATACGCAGTATTTT.